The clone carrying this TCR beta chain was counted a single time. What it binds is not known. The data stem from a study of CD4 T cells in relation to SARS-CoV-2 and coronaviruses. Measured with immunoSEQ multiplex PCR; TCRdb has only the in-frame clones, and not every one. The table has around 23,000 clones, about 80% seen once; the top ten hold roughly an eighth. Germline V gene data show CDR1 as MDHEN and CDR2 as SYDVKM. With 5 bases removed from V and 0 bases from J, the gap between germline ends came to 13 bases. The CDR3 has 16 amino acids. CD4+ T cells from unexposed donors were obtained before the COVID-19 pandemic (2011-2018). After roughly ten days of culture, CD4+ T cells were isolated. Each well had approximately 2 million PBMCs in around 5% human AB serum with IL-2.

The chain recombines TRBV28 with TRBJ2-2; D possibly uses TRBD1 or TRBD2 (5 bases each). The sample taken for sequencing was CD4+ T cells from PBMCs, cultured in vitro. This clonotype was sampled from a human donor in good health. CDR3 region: CASSLLGTANTGELFF. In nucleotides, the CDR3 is TGTGCCAGCAGTCTACTTGGGACGGCGAACACCGGGGAGCTGTTTTTT.